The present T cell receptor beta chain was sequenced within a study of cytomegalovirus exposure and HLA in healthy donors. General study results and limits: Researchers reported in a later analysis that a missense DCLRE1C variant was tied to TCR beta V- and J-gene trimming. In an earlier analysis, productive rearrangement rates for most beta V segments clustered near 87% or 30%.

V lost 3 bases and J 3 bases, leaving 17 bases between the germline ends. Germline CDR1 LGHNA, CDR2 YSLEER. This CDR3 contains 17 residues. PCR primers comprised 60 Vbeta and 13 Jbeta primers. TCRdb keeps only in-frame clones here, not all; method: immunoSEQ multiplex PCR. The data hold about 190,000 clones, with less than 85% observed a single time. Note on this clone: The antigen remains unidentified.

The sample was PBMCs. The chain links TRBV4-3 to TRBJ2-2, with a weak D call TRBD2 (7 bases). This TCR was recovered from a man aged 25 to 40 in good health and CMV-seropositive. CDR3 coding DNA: TGCGCCAGCAGCCATACTGTAGAGGGGGGGTACACCGGGGAGCTGTTTTTT. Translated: CASSHTVEGGYTGELFF.